This TCR beta chain was retrieved from a study of blood T cells in healthy people across ages. General study points: Per-million-T-cell TCR beta diversity fell roughly linearly with age. Compared with aged donors, long-lived donors showed fewer expanded clones, suggesting selection.

Peripheral blood, 9.5 to 10 milliliters per donor, was collected. This CDR3 is built from 16 residues. The germline gives CDR1 LGHDT, CDR2 YNNKEL (reference sequence). V shed 5 bases and J 10 bases; nucleotides not matched to a gene: 13. PCR was performed a second time for about 6 to 12 cycles using a sample-barcoded 5' primer and a J-beta primer mix. TCRdb reprocessed the 5' RACE reads with MiXCR, giving one entry per CDR3 protein. The table includes approximately 1.5 million distinct CDR3 sequences, approximately 32% detected once. This clonotype was seen more than once but under ten times. What it binds is not known.

Material for sequencing was blood. This clonotype was sampled from a woman aged 25 to 45 in good health. This chain joins TRBV3-1 and TRBJ2-1; 11 bases agree with TRBD2. The CDR3 coding sequence is TGTGCCAGCAGCAGACTGGGACTAGCGGAGGGTCGGGAGCAGTTCTTC. It is translated as CASSRLGLAEGREQFF.